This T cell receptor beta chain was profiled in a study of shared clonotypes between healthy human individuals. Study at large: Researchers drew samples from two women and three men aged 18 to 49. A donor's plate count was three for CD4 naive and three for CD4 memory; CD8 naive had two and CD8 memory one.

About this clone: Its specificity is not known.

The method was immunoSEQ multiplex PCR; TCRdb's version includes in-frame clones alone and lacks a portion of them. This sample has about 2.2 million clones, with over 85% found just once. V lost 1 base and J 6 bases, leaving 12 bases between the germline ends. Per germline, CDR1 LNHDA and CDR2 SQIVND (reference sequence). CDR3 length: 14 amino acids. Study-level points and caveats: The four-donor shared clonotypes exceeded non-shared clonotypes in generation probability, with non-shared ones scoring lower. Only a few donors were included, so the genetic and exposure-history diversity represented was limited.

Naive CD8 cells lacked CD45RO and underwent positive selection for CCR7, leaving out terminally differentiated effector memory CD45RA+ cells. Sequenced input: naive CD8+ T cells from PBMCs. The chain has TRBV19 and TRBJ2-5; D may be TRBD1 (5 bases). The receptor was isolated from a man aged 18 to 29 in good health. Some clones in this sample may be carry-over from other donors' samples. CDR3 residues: CASSIVPGAKTQYF. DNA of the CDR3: TGTGCCAGTAGTATAGTCCCTGGGGCGAAGACCCAGTACTTC. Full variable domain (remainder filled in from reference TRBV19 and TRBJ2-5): DGGITQSPKYLFRKEGQNVTLSCEQNLNHDAMYWYRQDPGQGLRLIYYSQIVNDFQKGDIAEGYSVSREKKESFPLTVTSAQKNPTAFYLCASSIVPGAKTQYFGPGTRLLVL.